Presented here are 21 T cell receptor beta chains from one specimen sequenced in a study of T cell responses to AZD1222 COVID-19 vaccine. Profiling relied on immunoSEQ multiplex PCR, and the TCRdb table lists in-frame clones only, not all of them. The table lists approximately 150,000 clones, just under 95% of them singletons. The starting material was peripheral blood, obtained on day 0 of AZD1222 vaccination. The origin of the receptors is an adult in good health.

The CDR3 spells CAISEADGLYGEQYF. CDR3 DNA: TGTGCCATCAGTGAGGCGGACGGACTTTATGGCGAGCAGTACTTC. The chain couples TRBV10-3 to TRBJ2-7; the D gene is possibly TRBD2 (5 bases). CDR1 is ENHRY, CDR2 SYGVKD, per germline. CDR3 length: 15 residues. V was cut by 2 bases and J by 6 bases, with 17 bases left in between.

This clone has only a few counts. V and J are TRBV7-9 and TRBJ2-3; no reliable D call. Germline assignment: CDR1 SEHNR and CDR2 FQNEAQ (reference sequence). This CDR3 region has 13 residues. The V and J ends lost 4 bases and 3 bases respectively, with 8 bases between them. The DNA of the CDR3 is TGTGCCAGCAGCTCGACACGAACAGATACGCAGTATTTT. Residues: CASSSTRTDTQYF.

This chain joins TRBV4-2 and TRBJ1-5, with TRBD1 matching 7 bases. Germline V gene lookup returns CDR1 LGHNA and CDR2 YNFKEQ. The CDR3 spans 18 residues. J gave up 2 bases and V 1 base, and 11 bases lay outside the gene matches. The CDR3, as DNA: TGTGCCAGCAGCCAAGGGCAGGGGGATCCCCTACGCAATCAGCCCCAGCATTTT. It encodes CASSQGQGDPLRNQPQHF.

The chain links TRBV9 to TRBJ2-7; D perhaps matches TRBD2 (6 bases). V was clipped by 0 bases and J by 8 bases, with 18 bases between them. Germline values: CDR1 SGDLS, CDR2 YYNGEE. The CDR3 extends over 15 amino acids. The CDR3 loop reads CASSVAGEALGQQYF. CDR3 sequence (DNA): TGTGCCAGCAGCGTAGCGGGAGAGGCCCTGGGACAGCAGTACTTC.

The chain employs TRBV29-1 and TRBJ1-2; the match to TRBD1 covers 11 bases. CDR1 SQVTM and CDR2 ANQGSEA come from the germline V gene. V lost 4 bases, J lost 4 bases, and 8 bases stayed unmatched. CDR3 length equals 15 residues. The CDR3 region is CSVGDRGISGYGYTF. Written as DNA, the CDR3 is TGCAGCGTTGGGGACAGGGGGATATCCGGCTATGGCTACACCTTC.

The J gene is TRBJ2-1, the V gene TRBV4-1; 10 nucleotides agree with TRBD2. J gave up 8 bases and V 1 base, and 5 bases lay outside the gene matches. CDR3 length equals 15 residues. Germline-derived CDR1 and CDR2 are MGHRA and YSYEKL. CDR3 in amino acids: CASSQVQLAGDEQFF. The DNA of the CDR3 is TGCGCCAGCAGCCAAGTCCAGCTAGCGGGGGATGAGCAGTTCTTC.

The V call is TRBV19, the J call TRBJ1-2, with D possibly being TRBD1 (5 bases). In germline, CDR1 is LNHDA, CDR2 SQIVND (reference sequence). The CDR3 totals 14 residues. The ends were cut back, 1 base at V and 4 bases at J, with 10 bases in the middle. Here the CDR3 DNA reads TGTGCCAGTAGTATAGGTCAGGGAAGCTATGGCTACACCTTC. Its protein is CASSIGQGSYGYTF.

The V gene is TRBV3-1 (or the pseudogene TRBV3-2), the J gene TRBJ2-1, with D perhaps matching TRBD1 or TRBD2 (6 bases each). This CDR3 contains 20 residues. V dropped 1 base and J dropped 4 bases, with 26 bases sitting between them. The germline V gene encodes CDR1 LGHDT and CDR2 YNNKEL (reference sequence). CDR3 in amino acids: CASSQGVTASRGGYYNEQFF. CDR3 in DNA: TGTGCCAGCAGCCAAGGGGTGACGGCGAGCCGAGGGGGGTATTACAATGAGCAGTTCTTC.

The V and J genes are TRBV5-1 and TRBJ1-5; the match to TRBD1 covers 12 bases. Germline V CDR1 and CDR2: SGHRS, YFSETQ. V was pared by 3 bases and J by 7 bases, with 5 bases of the junction left unmatched. The length of the CDR3 is 15 residues. CDR3 nucleotide sequence: TGCGCCAGCAGCTCCGGGACAGGGGGCGAGCAGCCCCAGCATTTT. Encoded protein: CASSSGTGGEQPQHF.

A single count supports this clone. The rearrangement joins TRBV19 to TRBJ1-5; TRBD1 matches at 10 bases. CDR1 is LNHDA, CDR2 SQIVND, per germline (reference sequence). The ends lost 4 bases at V and 3 bases at J; junction bases unmatched: 6. The CDR3 is 16 amino acids. The CDR3 nucleotides read TGTGCCAGTAGTAAGGGGACAGGGGATACCAATCAGCCCCAGCATTTT. Translation: CASSKGTGDTNQPQHF.

V gene TRBV28 combines with J gene TRBJ1-2; a possible D gene is TRBD1 (5 bases). Germline CDR1 is MDHEN and CDR2 is SYDVKM. V was trimmed by 2 bases and J by 4 bases, leaving 11 bases between them. The length of the CDR3 is 14 residues. The CDR3 here is CASSLVVRVYGYTF. CDR3 nucleotide sequence: TGTGCCAGCAGTTTAGTGGTCAGGGTCTATGGCTACACCTTC.

The gene calls are TRBV29-1 and TRBJ1-1; 7 positions agree with TRBD1. V trimming: 5 bases; J trimming: 1 base; junction bases outside the gene matches: 7. The CDR3 has 14 residues. The germline gives CDR1 SQVTM, CDR2 ANQGSEA. CDR3 in amino acids: CSVYDRARNTEAFF. CDR3 bases: TGCAGCGTTTATGACAGGGCTAGGAACACTGAAGCTTTCTTT.

The gene calls are TRBV7-8 and TRBJ2-1, with D tentatively TRBD2 (6 bases). Germline CDR1 and CDR2: SGHVS and FQNEAQ. CDR3 length: 13 residues. Trimming left V 5 bases short and J 4 bases short, with 9 bases between. This chain's CDR3 is CASSTGTYNEQFF. For the CDR3, the DNA is TGTGCCAGCAGCACTGGGACTTACAATGAGCAGTTCTTC.

In this sample, this clone turned up once. V is TRBV6-5 and J is TRBJ2-3; D call uncertain. The V end was cut by 0 bases, the J end by 0 bases, with 10 bases between. Germline values: CDR1 MNHEY, CDR2 SVGAGI. CDR3 size: 16 residues. Here the CDR3 reads CASSYSSLLSTDTQYF. As DNA, the CDR3 is TGTGCCAGCAGTTACTCGAGCTTGTTAAGCACAGATACGCAGTATTTT.

This clone was counted a single time. The V and J genes are TRBV30 and TRBJ1-2; D call uncertain. This CDR3 comprises 11 residues. CDR1 is GTSNPN, CDR2 SVGIG, per germline (reference sequence). The germline V and J ends were trimmed by 7 bases and 5 bases, with 11 bases remaining between them. In DNA form, the CDR3 reads TGTGCCTTTCGCCGGGAGTATGGCTACACCTTC. Translating gives CAFRREYGYTF.

This clone rates as medium-sized. Other DNA sequences in the sample encode the same CDR3. V usage is TRBV6-4 and J usage is TRBJ2-3; 9 bases map to TRBD1. The CDR3 is 14 residues long. Germline CDR1 and CDR2: MRHNA and SNTAGT. J gave up 1 base and V 4 bases, and 0 bases lay outside the gene matches. The CDR3 bases are TGTGCCAGCAGTGGGACAGGGGGCACAGATACGCAGTATTTT. Translation gives CASSGTGGTDTQYF.

The chain joins TRBV27 to TRBJ1-1; maybe TRBD1 (5 bases). The V and J ends lost 8 bases and 1 base respectively, with 11 bases between them. The length of the CDR3 is 13 residues. The germline CDR1 and CDR2 sequences are MNHEY and SMNVEV (reference sequence). Written as DNA, the CDR3 is TGTGCCAGCGTCCCGGGGGGGAACACTGAAGCTTTCTTT. This encodes CASVPGGNTEAFF.

The chain is built from TRBV2 and TRBJ2-5; D gene ambiguous. The CDR3 loop spans 12 amino acids. V lost 6 bases to trimming and J lost 5 bases, with 10 bases between them. CDR1 SNHLY and CDR2 FYNNEI come from the germline V gene. This chain's CDR3 is CASRKGPETQYF. The CDR3 DNA reads TGTGCCAGCAGGAAGGGTCCGGAGACCCAGTACTTC.

The chain employs TRBV21-1 and TRBJ2-4. TRBV21-1 is a pseudogene segment. The CDR3 runs to 15 residues. The CDR3 region is CASSHHVLAKNIQYF. CDR3 nucleotide sequence: TGTGCCAGCAGCCACCACGTGCTAGCCAAAAACATTCAGTACTTC.

The chain couples TRBV30 to TRBJ1-2, with a possible D match to TRBD1 (6 bases). Germline V gene sequence: CDR1 GTSNPN, CDR2 SVGIG (reference sequence). The CDR3 contains 13 residues. V dropped 6 bases and J dropped 4 bases, with 15 bases sitting between them. The CDR3 bases are TGTGCCTGCCCGGGGGGGCTGGCCTATGGCTACACCTTC. It codes for CACPGGLAYGYTF.

The rearrangement links TRBV9 to TRBJ1-2; 10 bases are shared with TRBD1. CDR1 SGDLS and CDR2 YYNGEE come from the germline V gene. The CDR3 covers 15 residues. Trimming removed 3 bases from V and 3 bases from J; junction bases left unmatched: 5. The CDR3 sequence is CASSATGQGHYGYTF. CDR3 DNA: TGTGCCAGCAGCGCCACGGGACAGGGGCACTATGGCTACACCTTC.